The rows below give T cell receptor beta chains drawn from one sample of a study of cytomegalovirus exposure and HLA in healthy donors. This table comes from immunoSEQ multiplex PCR, and its TCRdb copy is limited to in-frame clones, with some not included. The sample has 58,000 or so clones; less than 75% are singletons. The sample was PBMCs. These receptors originate from a man over 45 in good health and CMV-seropositive. CDR3s include the opening cysteine and the closing phenylalanine or tryptophan. Fields, in order: J gene, clone size, V gene, D gene, CDR3 DNA, CDR3 protein. A D gene is named only where the DNA matches it firmly. Only some rows state a clone size, as once, few, many or a class for expanded clones.

J gene: TRBJ2-3
clone size: .
V gene: TRBV5-6
D gene: TRBD1
CDR3 DNA: TGTGCCAGCAGCTTAAGGACAGGGATCACAGATACGCAGTATTTT
CDR3 protein: CASSLRTGITDTQYF

J gene: TRBJ1-2
clone size: .
V gene: TRBV6-5
D gene: TRBD1
CDR3 DNA: TGTGCCAGCAGTTACCGAGGGGGCGGCTATGGCTACACCTTC
CDR3 protein: CASSYRGGGYGYTF

J gene: TRBJ2-7
clone size: .
V gene: TRBV10-3
D gene: .
CDR3 DNA: TGTGCCATCAGTGATAGTTACGAGCAGTACTTC
CDR3 protein: CAISDSYEQYF

J gene: TRBJ2-6
clone size: .
V gene: TRBV19
D gene: .
CDR3 DNA: TGTGCCAGTACAGATTCTGGGGCCAACGTCCTGACTTTC
CDR3 protein: CASTDSGANVLTF

J gene: TRBJ2-7
clone size: once
V gene: TRBV7-2
D gene: TRBD2
CDR3 DNA: TGTGCCAGCAGCTTAGCAGGGACTAGCGGGGGGGCCCACGAGCAGTACTTC
CDR3 protein: CASSLAGTSGGAHEQYF

J gene: TRBJ2-1
clone size: few
V gene: TRBV6-4
D gene: TRBD1
CDR3 DNA: TGTGCCAGCAGTTCGACAGGGTCCTGGGATGAGCAGTTCTTC
CDR3 protein: CASSSTGSWDEQFF

J gene: TRBJ2-7
clone size: once
V gene: TRBV29-1
D gene: TRBD1
CDR3 DNA: TGCAGCGTTGAGTCAGGGACAGGGGTCGAGCAGTACTTC
CDR3 protein: CSVESGTGVEQYF

J gene: TRBJ1-5
clone size: .
V gene: TRBV19
D gene: .
CDR3 DNA: TGTGCCAGTAGTACCGAGGGTTGGAATCAGCCCCAGCATTTT
CDR3 protein: CASSTEGWNQPQHF

J gene: TRBJ2-7
clone size: .
V gene: TRBV4-1
D gene: TRBD1
CDR3 DNA: TGCGCCAGCAGCACAGCCGGGACAGACAACTACGAGCAGTACTTC
CDR3 protein: CASSTAGTDNYEQYF

J gene: TRBJ2-7
clone size: .
V gene: TRBV4-2
D gene: .
CDR3 DNA: TGTGCCAGCAGCCAAGATGCAGGGTACCACTACGAGCAGTACTTC
CDR3 protein: CASSQDAGYHYEQYF

J gene: TRBJ2-7
clone size: .
V gene: TRBV6-5
D gene: .
CDR3 DNA: TGTGCCAGCAGCTCGCCGGACAGCCAGTACTTC
CDR3 protein: CASSSPDSQYF

J gene: TRBJ2-1
clone size: .
V gene: TRBV7-9
D gene: .
CDR3 DNA: TGTGCCACAGCGGGCTACAATGAGCAGTTCTTC
CDR3 protein: CATAGYNEQFF

J gene: TRBJ2-1
clone size: few
V gene: TRBV5-4
D gene: .
CDR3 DNA: TGTGCCAAGACACAGGATGAGAATTTCTTC
CDR3 protein: CAKTQDENFF

J gene: TRBJ1-1
clone size: few
V gene: TRBV4-1
D gene: .
CDR3 DNA: TGCGCCAGCAGCCTACTGCGGACTGACTACACTGAAGCTTTCTTT
CDR3 protein: CASSLLRTDYTEAFF

J gene: TRBJ1-2
clone size: .
V gene: TRBV12-2
D gene: .
CDR3 DNA: TGTGCAAGTCGCTTAGCGCTTCCAGGCATTAACTATGGCTACACCTTC
CDR3 protein: CASRLALPGINYGYTF

J gene: TRBJ2-7
clone size: .
V gene: TRBV7-9
D gene: .
CDR3 DNA: TGTGCCAGCAGCTCGTGGGGAGACGCGGAGCAGTACTTC
CDR3 protein: CASSSWGDAEQYF

J gene: TRBJ1-5
clone size: .
V gene: TRBV27
D gene: .
CDR3 DNA: TGTGCCAGCAGTCCCCGGGGGGGAGAGGGTCAGCCCCAGCATTTT
CDR3 protein: CASSPRGGEGQPQHF

J gene: TRBJ2-7
clone size: .
V gene: TRBV4-2
D gene: TRBD2
CDR3 DNA: TGTGCCAGCAGCCAAGCTACCCGGGACTATCCCTACGAGCAGTACTTC
CDR3 protein: CASSQATRDYPYEQYF

J gene: TRBJ2-3
clone size: few
V gene: TRBV4-2
D gene: .
CDR3 DNA: TGTGCCAGCAGCCAAGATCCCCCGGCGGGCCCCTTAGGCACGCAGTATTTT
CDR3 protein: CASSQDPPAGPLGTQYF

J gene: TRBJ2-5
clone size: .
V gene: TRBV28
D gene: .
CDR3 DNA: TGTGCCAGCAGTGGTTCGGGCAGGGGGGAAGAGACCCAGTACTTC
CDR3 protein: CASSGSGRGEETQYF

J gene: TRBJ1-1
clone size: .
V gene: TRBV30
D gene: TRBD1
CDR3 DNA: TGTGCCTGGGGGGACAGGGGGAACACTGAAGCTTTCTTT
CDR3 protein: CAWGDRGNTEAFF

J gene: TRBJ2-7
clone size: .
V gene: TRBV7-8
D gene: TRBD1
CDR3 DNA: TGTGCCAGCAGCAAGAACCGGGACAGGGGGGCGTACGAGCAGTACTTC
CDR3 protein: CASSKNRDRGAYEQYF

J gene: TRBJ2-7
clone size: .
V gene: TRBV5-6
D gene: TRBD1
CDR3 DNA: TGTGCCAGCAGCTCCCTGGGAAGGTTCGGGACAGGGTCAAGTGAGCAGTACTTC
CDR3 protein: CASSSLGRFGTGSSEQYF

J gene: TRBJ1-2
clone size: few
V gene: TRBV5-4
D gene: TRBD1
CDR3 DNA: TGTGCCAGCAGCTTGATGGGACAGGGTGGCTATGGCTACACCTTC
CDR3 protein: CASSLMGQGGYGYTF

J gene: TRBJ2-7
clone size: .
V gene: TRBV9
D gene: TRBD2
CDR3 DNA: TGTGCCAGCAGCGAATTAGCGGGGGGCGCGAGGGGAGAGCAGTACTTC
CDR3 protein: CASSELAGGARGEQYF

J gene: TRBJ2-1
clone size: .
V gene: TRBV7-9
D gene: TRBD2
CDR3 DNA: TGTGCCAGCAGCTTGATAGCGGGACCGAACAATGAGCAGTTCTTC
CDR3 protein: CASSLIAGPNNEQFF

J gene: TRBJ2-6
clone size: .
V gene: TRBV19
D gene: .
CDR3 DNA: TGTGCCAGTAGTATAGATGACAACTCTGGGGCCAACGTCCTGACTTTC
CDR3 protein: CASSIDDNSGANVLTF

J gene: TRBJ1-5
clone size: .
V gene: TRBV5-5
D gene: TRBD1
CDR3 DNA: TGTGCCAGCAGCTTCCTGGGACAGCTAGACAATCAGCCCCAGCATTTT
CDR3 protein: CASSFLGQLDNQPQHF

J gene: TRBJ2-2
clone size: .
V gene: TRBV4-3
D gene: .
CDR3 DNA: TGCGCCAGCAGCCAACTTACTGGGGCGAACGGGGAGCTGTTTTTT
CDR3 protein: CASSQLTGANGELFF

J gene: TRBJ2-5
clone size: .
V gene: TRBV4-1
D gene: TRBD1
CDR3 DNA: TGCGCCAGCAGCCGACAGGGGCAGGGAGTGGGAGAGACCCAGTACTTC
CDR3 protein: CASSRQGQGVGETQYF

J gene: TRBJ2-1
clone size: .
V gene: TRBV9
D gene: .
CDR3 DNA: TGTGCCAGCAGCGTAGGTTCCGGTGGGGCAGGGGATTACAATGAGCAGTTCTTC
CDR3 protein: CASSVGSGGAGDYNEQFF

J gene: TRBJ1-1
clone size: few
V gene: TRBV27
D gene: TRBD1
CDR3 DNA: TGTGCCAGCAGTCGCACCAGGGGGTGGGGAGCTGAAGCTTTCTTT
CDR3 protein: CASSRTRGWGAEAFF

J gene: TRBJ2-7
clone size: .
V gene: TRBV12-2
D gene: .
CDR3 DNA: TGTGCAAGTCGCCCTCCGCCCCCATGGCTCCCGGGACTTCAAATCTACGAGCAGTACTTC
CDR3 protein: CASRPPPPWLPGLQIYEQYF

J gene: TRBJ2-1
clone size: once
V gene: TRBV29-1
D gene: .
CDR3 DNA: TGCAGCGTTGAAGGGCTGCCCTACAATGAGCAGTTCTTC
CDR3 protein: CSVEGLPYNEQFF

J gene: TRBJ1-3
clone size: .
V gene: TRBV5-8
D gene: .
CDR3 DNA: TGTGCCAGCACCCTGAAGGGGGGGGTCTCTGGAAACACCATATATTTT
CDR3 protein: CASTLKGGVSGNTIYF

J gene: TRBJ2-7
clone size: .
V gene: TRBV18
D gene: .
CDR3 DNA: TGTGCCAGCTCAGACGAGCGCCGCTACGAGCAGTACTTC
CDR3 protein: CASSDERRYEQYF

J gene: TRBJ2-5
clone size: .
V gene: TRBV4-1
D gene: .
CDR3 DNA: TGCGCCAGCAGCCAAGAACAGGGAAAGTTTGAGACCCAGTACTTC
CDR3 protein: CASSQEQGKFETQYF

J gene: TRBJ2-6
clone size: .
V gene: TRBV28
D gene: .
CDR3 DNA: TGTGCCAGCTCCCTTGGGGCCAACGTCCTGACTTTC
CDR3 protein: CASSLGANVLTF

J gene: TRBJ1-2
clone size: few
V gene: TRBV25-1
D gene: .
CDR3 DNA: TGTGCCAGCGAGGACAGTAACTATGGCTACACCTTC
CDR3 protein: CASEDSNYGYTF

J gene: TRBJ1-1
clone size: .
V gene: TRBV4-1
D gene: .
CDR3 DNA: TGCGCCAGCAGTCCCTCACAAGGGGCGGTGAACACTGAAGCTTTCTTT
CDR3 protein: CASSPSQGAVNTEAFF

J gene: TRBJ2-3
clone size: once
V gene: TRBV29-1
D gene: .
CDR3 DNA: TGCAGCGTCCCCGGACAGTTAATCACAGATACGCAGTATTTT
CDR3 protein: CSVPGQLITDTQYF

J gene: TRBJ2-7
clone size: .
V gene: TRBV9
D gene: TRBD2
CDR3 DNA: TGTGCCAGCAGCGTAGAGGCGGGACTAGCGTACGAGCAGTACTTC
CDR3 protein: CASSVEAGLAYEQYF

J gene: TRBJ2-6
clone size: few
V gene: TRBV27
D gene: TRBD1
CDR3 DNA: TGTGCCAGCAGTTTATTTACAGGGGCGAACTCTGGGGCCAACGTCCTGACTTTC
CDR3 protein: CASSLFTGANSGANVLTF

J gene: TRBJ2-7
clone size: .
V gene: TRBV4-1
D gene: TRBD1
CDR3 DNA: TGCGCCAGCAGCCGGGGACAGGGCCCCTACGAGCAGTACTTC
CDR3 protein: CASSRGQGPYEQYF

J gene: TRBJ1-5
clone size: .
V gene: TRBV5-4
D gene: .
CDR3 DNA: TGTGCCAGCAGCTTGGCAGGGCTCAATCAGCCCCAGCATTTT
CDR3 protein: CASSLAGLNQPQHF

J gene: TRBJ2-3
clone size: .
V gene: TRBV7-6
D gene: TRBD2
CDR3 DNA: TGTGCCAGCAGCTTAGGGGTAGCGGGAGGCACAGATACGCAGTATTTT
CDR3 protein: CASSLGVAGGTDTQYF

J gene: TRBJ1-4
clone size: few
V gene: TRBV5-1
D gene: TRBD1
CDR3 DNA: TGCGCCAGCAGCTTGGGGACAGGGCCGAATGAAAAACTGTTTTTT
CDR3 protein: CASSLGTGPNEKLFF

J gene: TRBJ2-2
clone size: .
V gene: TRBV5-1
D gene: .
CDR3 DNA: TGCGCCAGCAGCTACAGGGACACCGGGGAACTGTTTTTT
CDR3 protein: CASSYRDTGELFF

J gene: TRBJ1-3
clone size: .
V gene: TRBV6-5
D gene: .
CDR3 DNA: TGTGCCACCCGCTCTGGAAACACCATATATTTT
CDR3 protein: CATRSGNTIYF

J gene: TRBJ2-5
clone size: .
V gene: TRBV30
D gene: .
CDR3 DNA: TGTGCCTGGAGTCACCCAGGGGCCGGGGAGACCCAGTACTTC
CDR3 protein: CAWSHPGAGETQYF

J gene: TRBJ1-5
clone size: once
V gene: TRBV28
D gene: TRBD1
CDR3 DNA: TGTGCCAGCAGTTTGTTGGGACAGAGCAATCAGCCCCAGCATTTT
CDR3 protein: CASSLLGQSNQPQHF